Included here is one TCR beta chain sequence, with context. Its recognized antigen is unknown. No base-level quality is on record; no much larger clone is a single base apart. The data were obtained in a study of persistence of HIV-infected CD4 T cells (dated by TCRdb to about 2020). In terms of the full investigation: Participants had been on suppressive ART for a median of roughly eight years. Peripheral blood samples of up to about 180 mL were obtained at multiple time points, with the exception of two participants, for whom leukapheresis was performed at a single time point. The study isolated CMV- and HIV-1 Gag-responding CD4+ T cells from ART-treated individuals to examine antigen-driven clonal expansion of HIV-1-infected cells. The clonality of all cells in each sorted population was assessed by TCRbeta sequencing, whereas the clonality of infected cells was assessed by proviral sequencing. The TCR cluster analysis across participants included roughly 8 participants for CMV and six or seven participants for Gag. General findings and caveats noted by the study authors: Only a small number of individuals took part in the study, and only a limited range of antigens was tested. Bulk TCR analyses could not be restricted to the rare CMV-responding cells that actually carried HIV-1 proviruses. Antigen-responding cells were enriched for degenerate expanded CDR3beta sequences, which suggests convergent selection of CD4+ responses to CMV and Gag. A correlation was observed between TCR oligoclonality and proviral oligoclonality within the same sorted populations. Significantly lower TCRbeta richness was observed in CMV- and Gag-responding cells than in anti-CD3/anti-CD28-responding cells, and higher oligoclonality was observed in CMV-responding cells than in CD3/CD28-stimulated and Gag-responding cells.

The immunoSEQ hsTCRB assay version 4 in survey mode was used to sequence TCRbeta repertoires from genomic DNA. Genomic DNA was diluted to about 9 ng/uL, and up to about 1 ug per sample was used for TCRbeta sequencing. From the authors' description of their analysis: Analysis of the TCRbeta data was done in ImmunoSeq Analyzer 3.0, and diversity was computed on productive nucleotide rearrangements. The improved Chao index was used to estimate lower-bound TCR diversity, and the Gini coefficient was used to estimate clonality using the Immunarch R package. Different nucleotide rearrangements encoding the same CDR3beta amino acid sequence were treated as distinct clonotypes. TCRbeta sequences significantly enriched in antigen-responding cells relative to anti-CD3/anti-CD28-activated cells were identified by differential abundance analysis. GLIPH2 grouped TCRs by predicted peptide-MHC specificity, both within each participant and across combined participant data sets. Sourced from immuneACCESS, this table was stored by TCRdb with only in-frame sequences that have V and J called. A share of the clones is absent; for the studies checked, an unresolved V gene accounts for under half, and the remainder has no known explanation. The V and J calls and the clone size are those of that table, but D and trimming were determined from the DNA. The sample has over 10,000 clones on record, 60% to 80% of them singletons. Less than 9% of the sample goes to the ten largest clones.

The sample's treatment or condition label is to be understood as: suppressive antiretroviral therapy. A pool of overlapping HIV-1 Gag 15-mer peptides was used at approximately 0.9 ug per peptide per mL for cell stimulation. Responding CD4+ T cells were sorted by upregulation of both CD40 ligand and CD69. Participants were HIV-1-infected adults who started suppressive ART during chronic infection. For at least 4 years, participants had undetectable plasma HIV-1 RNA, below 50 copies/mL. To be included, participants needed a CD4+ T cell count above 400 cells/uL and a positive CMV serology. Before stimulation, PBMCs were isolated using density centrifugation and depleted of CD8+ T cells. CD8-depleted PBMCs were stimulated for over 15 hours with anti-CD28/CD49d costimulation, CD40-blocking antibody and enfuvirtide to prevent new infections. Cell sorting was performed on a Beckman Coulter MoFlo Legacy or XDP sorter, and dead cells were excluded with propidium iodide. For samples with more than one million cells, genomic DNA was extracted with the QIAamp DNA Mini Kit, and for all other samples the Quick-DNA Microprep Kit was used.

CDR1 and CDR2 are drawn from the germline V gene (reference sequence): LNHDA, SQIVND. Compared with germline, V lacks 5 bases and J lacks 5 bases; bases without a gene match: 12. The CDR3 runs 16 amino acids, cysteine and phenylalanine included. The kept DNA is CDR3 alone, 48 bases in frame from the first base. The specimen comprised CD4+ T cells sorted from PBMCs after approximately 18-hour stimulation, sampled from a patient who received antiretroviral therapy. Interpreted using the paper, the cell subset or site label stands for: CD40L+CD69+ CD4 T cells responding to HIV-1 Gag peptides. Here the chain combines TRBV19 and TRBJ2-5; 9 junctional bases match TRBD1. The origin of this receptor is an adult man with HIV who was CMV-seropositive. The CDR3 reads CASSVSGTGRKETQYF. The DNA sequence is TGTGCCAGTAGTGTCTCCGGGACAGGGAGAAAGGAGACCCAGTACTTC.